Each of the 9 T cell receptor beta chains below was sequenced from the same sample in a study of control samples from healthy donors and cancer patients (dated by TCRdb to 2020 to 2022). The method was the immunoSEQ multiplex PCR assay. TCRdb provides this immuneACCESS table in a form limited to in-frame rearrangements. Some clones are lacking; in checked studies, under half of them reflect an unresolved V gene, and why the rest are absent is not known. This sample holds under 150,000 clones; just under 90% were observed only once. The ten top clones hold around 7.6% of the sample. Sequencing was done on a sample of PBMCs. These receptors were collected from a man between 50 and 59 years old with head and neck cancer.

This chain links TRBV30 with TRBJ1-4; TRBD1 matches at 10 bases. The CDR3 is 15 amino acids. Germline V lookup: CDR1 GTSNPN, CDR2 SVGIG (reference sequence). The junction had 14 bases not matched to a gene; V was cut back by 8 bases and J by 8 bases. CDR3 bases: TGTGCCCTCGATGTGGACAGGGGGACCGGAGAAAAACTGTTTTTT. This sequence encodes CALDVDRGTGEKLFF.

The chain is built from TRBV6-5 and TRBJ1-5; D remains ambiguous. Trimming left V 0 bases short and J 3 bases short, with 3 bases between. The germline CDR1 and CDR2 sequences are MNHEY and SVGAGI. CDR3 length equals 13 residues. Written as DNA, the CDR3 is TGTGCCAGCAGTTACTCGACCAATCAGCCCCAGCATTTT. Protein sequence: CASSYSTNQPQHF.

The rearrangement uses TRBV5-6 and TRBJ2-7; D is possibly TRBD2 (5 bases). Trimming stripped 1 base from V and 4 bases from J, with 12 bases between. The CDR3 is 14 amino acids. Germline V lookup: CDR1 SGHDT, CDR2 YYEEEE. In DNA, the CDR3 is TGTGCCAGCAGCTTGTCTGGACTGACTTACGAGCAGTACTTC. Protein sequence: CASSLSGLTYEQYF. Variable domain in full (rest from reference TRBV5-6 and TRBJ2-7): DAGVTQSPTHLIKTRGQQVTLRCSPKSGHDTVSWYQQALGQGPQFIFQYYEEEERQRGNFPDRFSGHQFPNYSSELNVNALLLGDSALYLCASSLSGLTYEQYFGPGTRLTVT.

The CDR3 loop is CASSLPGRIGTDTQYF. Here the CDR3 DNA reads TGCGCCAGCAGTCTGCCGGGGCGGATTGGCACAGATACGCAGTATTTT. This sequence joins TRBV5-1 and TRBJ2-3; the D call may be TRBD1 or TRBD2 (5 bases each). The CDR3 is made up of 16 amino acids. Germline values: CDR1 SGHRS, CDR2 YFSETQ. V lost 5 bases and J 1 base, leaving 17 bases between the germline ends.

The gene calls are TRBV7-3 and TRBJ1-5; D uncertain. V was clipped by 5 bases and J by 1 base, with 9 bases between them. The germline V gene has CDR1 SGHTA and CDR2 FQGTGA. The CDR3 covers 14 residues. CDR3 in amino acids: CASSPGGSNQPQHF. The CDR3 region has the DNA TGTGCCAGCAGCCCCGGAGGCAGCAATCAGCCCCAGCATTTT.

The CDR3 region has the DNA TGTGCCACCGGACTGAGCGGGTACCCTCAAGAGACCCAGTACTTC. Protein: CATGLSGYPQETQYF. The chain combines TRBV28 with TRBJ2-5; TRBD2 is a possible D gene (6 bases). Germline CDR1 MDHEN, CDR2 SYDVKM. This CDR3 is 15 amino acids long. Trimming removed 10 bases at V and 2 bases at J, with 20 bases between.

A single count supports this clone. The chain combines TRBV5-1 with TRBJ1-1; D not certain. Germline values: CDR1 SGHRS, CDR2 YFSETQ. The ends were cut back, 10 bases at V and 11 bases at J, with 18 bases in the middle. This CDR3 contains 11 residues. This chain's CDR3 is CAPEAPRDAFF. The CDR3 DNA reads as TGCGCCCCCGAGGCGCCCCGAGACGCTTTCTTT.

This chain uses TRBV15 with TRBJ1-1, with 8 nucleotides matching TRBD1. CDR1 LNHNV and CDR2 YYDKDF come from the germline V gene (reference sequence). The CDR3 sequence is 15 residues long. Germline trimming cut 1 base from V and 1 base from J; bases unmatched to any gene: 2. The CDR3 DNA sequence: TGTGCCACCAGCAGAGGGGGGACAGGGAACACTGAAGCTTTCTTT. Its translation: CATSRGGTGNTEAFF.

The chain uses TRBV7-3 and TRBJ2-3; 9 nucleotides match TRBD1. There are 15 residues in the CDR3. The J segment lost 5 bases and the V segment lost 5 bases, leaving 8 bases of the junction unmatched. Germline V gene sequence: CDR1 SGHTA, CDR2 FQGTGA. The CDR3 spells CASSAHRGRGDTQYF. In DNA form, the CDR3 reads TGTGCCAGCAGCGCCCACAGGGGGCGAGGAGATACGCAGTATTTT.